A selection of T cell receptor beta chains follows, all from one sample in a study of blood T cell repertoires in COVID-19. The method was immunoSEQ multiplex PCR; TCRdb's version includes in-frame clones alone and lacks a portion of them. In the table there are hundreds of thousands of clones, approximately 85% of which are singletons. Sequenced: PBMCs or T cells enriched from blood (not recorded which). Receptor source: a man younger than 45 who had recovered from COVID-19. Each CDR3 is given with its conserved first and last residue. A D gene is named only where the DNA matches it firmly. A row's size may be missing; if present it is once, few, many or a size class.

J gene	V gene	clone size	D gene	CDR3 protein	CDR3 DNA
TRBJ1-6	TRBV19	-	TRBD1	CASRSNQGGSSPLHF	TGTGCCAGTAGGTCTAATCAGGGGGGAAGTTCACCCCTCCACTTT
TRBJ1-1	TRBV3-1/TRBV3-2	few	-	CASTTTFGVGTEAFF	TGTGCCAGCACCACTACCTTCGGCGTTGGCACTGAAGCTTTCTTT
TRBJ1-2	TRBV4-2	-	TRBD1	CASSQGTVMTNYGYTF	TGTGCCAGCAGCCAGGGGACAGTAATGACTAACTATGGCTACACCTTC
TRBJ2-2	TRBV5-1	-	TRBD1	CASSLARQGAITGELFF	TGCGCCAGCAGCTTGGCCCGACAGGGGGCTATCACCGGGGAGCTGTTTTTT
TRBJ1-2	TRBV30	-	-	CAWSPSIGYTF	TGTGCCTGGAGTCCCTCTATTGGCTACACCTTC
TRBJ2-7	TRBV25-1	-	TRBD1	CASSESTRGTGAAEQYF	TGTGCCAGCAGTGAATCGACGCGCGGGACAGGGGCGGCCGAGCAGTACTTC
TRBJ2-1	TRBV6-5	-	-	CAGSRGGLAYNEQFF	TGTGCCGGCTCGAGGGGGGGCCTCGCCTACAATGAGCAGTTCTTC
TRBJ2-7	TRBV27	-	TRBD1	CASSSPGQRYEQYF	TGTGCCAGCAGTTCACCGGGACAGCGCTACGAGCAGTACTTC
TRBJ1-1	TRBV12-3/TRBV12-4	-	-	CASGRTGSSEAFF	TGTGCCAGCGGACGGACGGGGAGCTCTGAAGCTTTCTTT
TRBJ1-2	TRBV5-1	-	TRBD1	CASSWTGFAARAGYTF	TGCGCCAGCAGCTGGACAGGGTTCGCTGCACGGGCTGGCTACACCTTC
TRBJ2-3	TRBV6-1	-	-	CASSERGSTDTQYF	TGTGCCAGCAGTGAACGGGGAAGCACAGATACGCAGTATTTT
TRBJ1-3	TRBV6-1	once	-	CASSEAGRNTIYF	TGTGCCAGCAGTGAGGCAGGGAGAAACACCATATATTTT
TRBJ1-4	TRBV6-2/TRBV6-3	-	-	CASSYTSEATNEKLFF	TGTGCCAGCAGTTATACGTCCGAGGCAACTAATGAAAAACTGTTTTTT
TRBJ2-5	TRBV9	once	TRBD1	CASSVGVRQGNQETQYF	TGTGCCAGCAGCGTAGGCGTGAGACAGGGGAACCAAGAGACCCAGTACTTC
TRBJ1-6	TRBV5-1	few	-	CASSLGGGLDNSPLHF	TGCGCCAGCAGCTTGGGAGGAGGGCTCGATAATTCACCCCTCCACTTT
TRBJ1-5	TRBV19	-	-	CASSIVGRASNQPQHF	TGTGCCAGTAGTATAGTTGGCAGGGCAAGCAATCAGCCCCAGCATTTT
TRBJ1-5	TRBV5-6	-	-	CASSFWGGQPQHF	TGTGCCAGCAGCTTCTGGGGCGGACAGCCCCAGCATTTT
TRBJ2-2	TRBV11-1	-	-	CASRQTGGNTGELFF	TGTGCCAGCAGACAAACCGGGGGGAACACCGGGGAGCTGTTTTTT
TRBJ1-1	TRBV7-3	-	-	CASSSGQYTEAFF	TGTGCCAGCAGCTCAGGACAGTACACTGAAGCTTTCTTT
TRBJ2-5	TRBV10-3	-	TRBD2	CAISGLAGKETQYF	TGTGCCATCAGTGGACTAGCGGGAAAAGAGACCCAGTACTTC
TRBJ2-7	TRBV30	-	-	CARHPMIGARQYYEQYF	TGTGCCCGCCACCCAATGATAGGGGCCAGGCAATACTACGAGCAGTACTTC
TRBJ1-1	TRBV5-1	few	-	CASSLGGLLTEAFF	TGCGCCAGCAGCTTGGGCGGGCTTTTGACTGAAGCTTTCTTT
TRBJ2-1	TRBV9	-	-	CASSVERRADEQFF	TGTGCCAGCAGCGTAGAGCGCAGGGCGGATGAGCAGTTCTTC
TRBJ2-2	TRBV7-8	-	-	CASSLQSGELFF	TGTGCCAGCAGCTTACAGTCCGGGGAGCTGTTTTTT
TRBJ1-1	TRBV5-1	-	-	CASSPSFGGASEAFF	TGCGCCAGCAGCCCATCTTTTGGGGGGGCGAGTGAAGCTTTCTTT
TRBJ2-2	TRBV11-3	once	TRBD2	CASSATSGGANTGELFF	TGTGCCAGCAGCGCGACTAGCGGGGGGGCGAACACCGGGGAGCTGTTTTTT
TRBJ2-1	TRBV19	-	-	CASSITGVPTLISYNEQFF	TGTGCCAGTAGTATAACGGGGGTTCCTACATTGATTTCCTACAATGAGCAGTTCTTC
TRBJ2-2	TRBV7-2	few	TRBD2	CASSFQRGRELFF	TGTGCCAGCAGCTTTCAGCGGGGCAGAGAGCTGTTTTTT
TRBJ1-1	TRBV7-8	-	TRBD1	CASSLGFRGTGSTEAFF	TGTGCCAGCAGCTTAGGGTTTAGGGGGACAGGGTCCACTGAAGCTTTCTTT
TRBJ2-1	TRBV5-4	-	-	CASDGGSEQFF	TGTGCCAGCGACGGAGGGAGTGAGCAGTTCTTC
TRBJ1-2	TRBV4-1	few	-	CASSQDHRNYGYTF	TGCGCCAGCAGCCAAGATCACAGGAACTATGGCTACACCTTC
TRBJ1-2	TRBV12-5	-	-	CASGPLGGYTF	TGTGCTAGTGGCCCCCTCGGGGGCTACACCTTC
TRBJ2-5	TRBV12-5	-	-	CASGLGTNQETQYF	TGTGCTAGTGGTTTGGGAACAAATCAAGAGACCCAGTACTTC
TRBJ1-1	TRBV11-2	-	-	CASSPPWRGANEAFF	TGTGCCAGCAGCCCTCCTTGGCGGGGGGCGAATGAAGCTTTCTTT
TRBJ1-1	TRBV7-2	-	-	CASTINTEAFF	TGTGCCAGCACCATCAACACTGAAGCTTTCTTT
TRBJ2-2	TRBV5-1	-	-	CASSPGHPTGELFF	TGCGCCAGCAGCCCGGGACACCCCACCGGGGAGCTGTTTTTT
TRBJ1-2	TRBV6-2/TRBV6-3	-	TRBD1	CASSQNRGRNYGYTF	TGTGCCAGCAGTCAAAACAGGGGGCGCAATTATGGCTACACCTTC
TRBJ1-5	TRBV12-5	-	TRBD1	CASGGDRGANQPQHF	TGTGCTAGTGGGGGAGACAGGGGGGCAAATCAGCCCCAGCATTTT
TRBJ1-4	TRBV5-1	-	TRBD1	CASSYRGLGEKLFF	TGCGCCAGCAGCTATAGGGGGCTTGGTGAAAAACTGTTTTTT
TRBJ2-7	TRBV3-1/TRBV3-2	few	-	CASSEGQISYEQYF	TGTGCCAGCAGCGAAGGACAGATTTCCTACGAGCAGTACTTC
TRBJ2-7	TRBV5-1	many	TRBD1	CASSLGQGEREQYF	TGCGCCAGCAGCTTGGGACAGGGGGAACGCGAGCAGTACTTC
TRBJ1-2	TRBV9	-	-	CASSAVGQGSYGYTF	TGTGCCAGCAGCGCCGTAGGGCAGGGCAGCTATGGCTACACCTTC
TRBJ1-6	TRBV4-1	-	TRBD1	CASSQVGTADSPLHF	TGCGCCAGCAGCCAAGTCGGGACAGCGGATTCACCCCTCCACTTT
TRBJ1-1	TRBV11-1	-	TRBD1	CASSLARDRGHLTEAFF	TGTGCCAGCAGCTTAGCGCGGGACAGGGGGCATCTCACTGAAGCTTTCTTT
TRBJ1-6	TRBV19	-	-	CASTREGDNSPLHF	TGTGCCAGTACCCGGGAGGGGGATAATTCACCCCTCCACTTT
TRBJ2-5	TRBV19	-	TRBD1	CASTDRGKETQYF	TGTGCCAGTACCGACAGGGGAAAAGAGACCCAGTACTTC
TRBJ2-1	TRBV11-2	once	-	CASSAGTRNEQFF	TGTGCCAGCAGCGCCGGGACAAGGAATGAGCAGTTCTTC
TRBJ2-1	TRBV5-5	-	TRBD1	CASNKGTGQGSYGQFF	TGTGCCAGCAACAAGGGGACGGGACAGGGTAGTTACGGGCAGTTCTTC
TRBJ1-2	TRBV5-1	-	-	CASSLAVNNYGYTF	TGCGCCAGCAGCTTGGCAGTGAATAACTATGGCTACACCTTC
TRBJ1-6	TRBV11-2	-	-	CASSLGAGALFTLHF	TGTGCCAGCAGCTTAGGGGCAGGGGCGCTTTTCACCCTCCACTTT
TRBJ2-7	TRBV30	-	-	CAWSGTGSQQYF	TGTGCCTGGAGCGGAACCGGGTCCCAGCAGTACTTC
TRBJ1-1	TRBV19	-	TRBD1	CASSHTGGTEAFF	TGTGCCAGTAGCCATACAGGGGGCACTGAAGCTTTCTTT